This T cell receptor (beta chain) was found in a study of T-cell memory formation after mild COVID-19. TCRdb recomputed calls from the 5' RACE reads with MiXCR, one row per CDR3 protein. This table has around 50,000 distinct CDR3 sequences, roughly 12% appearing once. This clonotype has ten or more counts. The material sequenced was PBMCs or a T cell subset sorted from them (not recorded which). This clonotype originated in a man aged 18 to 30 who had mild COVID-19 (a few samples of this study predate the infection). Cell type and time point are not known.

The CDR3 region is CASSRASGGGADTQYF. The CDR3 bases are TGTGCCAGCAGCCGAGCTAGCGGGGGAGGGGCAGATACGCAGTATTTT. This chain uses TRBV7-2 with TRBJ2-3, with TRBD2 identical over 10 bases. This CDR3 region has 16 residues. V shed 5 bases, J shed 4 bases, and the junction held 9 bases outside the gene matches. Germline values: CDR1 SGHTA, CDR2 FQGNSA.